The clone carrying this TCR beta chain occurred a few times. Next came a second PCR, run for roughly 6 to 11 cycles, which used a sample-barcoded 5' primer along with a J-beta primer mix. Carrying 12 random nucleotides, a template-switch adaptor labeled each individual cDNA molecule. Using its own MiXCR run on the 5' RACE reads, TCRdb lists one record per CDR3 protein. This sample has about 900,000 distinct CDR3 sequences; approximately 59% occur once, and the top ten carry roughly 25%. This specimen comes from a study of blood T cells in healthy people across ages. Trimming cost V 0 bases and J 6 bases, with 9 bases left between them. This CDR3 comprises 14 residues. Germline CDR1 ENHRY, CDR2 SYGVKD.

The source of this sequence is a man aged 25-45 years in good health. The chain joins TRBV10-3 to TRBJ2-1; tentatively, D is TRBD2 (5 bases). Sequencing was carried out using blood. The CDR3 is CAISESGRGNEQFF. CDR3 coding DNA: TGTGCCATCAGTGAGTCGGGTCGGGGCAATGAGCAGTTCTTC.